A selection of T cell receptor beta chains follows, all from one sample in a study of T-cell reconstitution after alpha-beta-depleted transplantation in children. TCRdb re-analysed the PCR reads in MiXCR, keeping a single row per CDR3 protein. The sample shows roughly 670,000 distinct CDR3 sequences, under 15% of them seen only once. This specimen consisted of PBMCs, obtained before TCRalphabeta/CD19-depleted stem cell transplant. The receptors were sampled from a girl aged 2 to 10 with congenital amegakaryocytic thrombocytopenia, due to receive a stem cell transplant. Both conserved end residues are trimmed from each CDR3.

v_gene	CDR3aa
TRBV20-1	SARGETTGDSPLH
TRBV5-5	ASLLRAGTGLYEQY
TRBV20-1	SATVDTGPYEQY
TRBV7-8	ASSLAGTGGTGYGYT
TRBV30	AWSVEAVSSYNEQF
TRBV11-2	ASSLRRTGVSPLH
TRBV11-2	ASSFSYVSKLF
TRBV3-1	ASSLRQDSYNEQF
TRBV5-1	ASRRRVDEQF
TRBV2	ASDPRLASPSQY
TRBV5-1	ASSLYQGIYGYT
TRBV5-1	ASSLVSGSTSSYNEQF
TRBV20-1	SAKTGTSWDNEQF
TRBV25-1	ASRGASYNEQF
TRBV7-2	ASSPIGRSDTQY
TRBV15	ATSRARAADTQY
TRBV10-3	AISVGRGNTGELF
TRBV29-1	SVVTGTSGSADTQY
TRBV10-2	ASRELAGVDEQY
TRBV5-1	ASSLIAVSGNEQF
TRBV3-1	ASSQVLNSPLH
TRBV20-1	SARDRHNEQF